These 12 T cell receptor beta chains originate from one sample sequenced in a study of T cell responses to AZD1222 COVID-19 vaccine. This table comes from immunoSEQ multiplex PCR, and its TCRdb copy is limited to in-frame clones, with some not included. Of around 150,000 clones in the sample, around 95% are singletons; the top ten hold approximately 0.58%. Sequences were derived from peripheral blood, sampled on day 0 of AZD1222 vaccination. All receptors come from an adult in good health.

The chain combines TRBV9 with TRBJ2-7; D is unclear. The CDR3 sequence is 14 residues long. Trimming took 0 bases from V and 0 from J, leaving 7 bases between them. CDR1 and CDR2 from the germline V gene are SGDLS and YYNGEE. In nucleotides, the CDR3 is TGTGCCAGCAGCGTAGCTCACAGCTCCTACGAGCAGTACTTC. The encoded protein is CASSVAHSSYEQYF.

This clone was seen a single time. V gene TRBV6-5 combines with J gene TRBJ1-5; D not resolved. The germline V gene encodes CDR1 MNHEY and CDR2 SVGAGI. Trimming removed 6 bases from V and 2 bases from J, with 11 bases in between. The CDR3 extends over 14 amino acids. The CDR3 protein is CASRPRLGNQPQHF. As DNA, the CDR3 is TGTGCCAGCAGGCCCCGGCTGGGCAATCAGCCCCAGCATTTT.

This chain connects TRBV27 to TRBJ2-1; D gene ambiguous. CDR1 and CDR2 (germline): MNHEY, SMNVEV (reference sequence). V dropped 6 bases and J dropped 4 bases, with 13 bases sitting between them. The CDR3 extends over 14 amino acids. The CDR3 here is CASSFEGPYNEQFF. In DNA form, the CDR3 reads TGTGCCAGCAGCTTCGAAGGCCCATACAATGAGCAGTTCTTC.

The J gene is TRBJ2-3, the V gene TRBV5-4; tentatively, D is TRBD2 (5 bases). Germline lookup yields CDR1 SGHNT and CDR2 YYREEE (reference sequence). V gave up 2 bases and J gave up 4 bases, with 17 bases separating them. The CDR3 length is 16 residues. CDR3 DNA: TGTGCCAGCAGCTTAAGACTAACCCAAACGGCAGATACGCAGTATTTT. This codes for CASSLRLTQTADTQYF.

This rearrangement joins TRBV2 to TRBJ1-2; the D is unclear. CDR1 is SNHLY, CDR2 FYNNEI, per germline. V lost 8 bases, J lost 6 bases, and 19 bases lay in between. The CDR3 has 14 residues. CDR3 sequence: CASPSSPGLDGYTF. The CDR3 DNA reads as TGTGCCAGCCCATCTTCCCCCGGGCTCGATGGCTACACCTTC.

CDR3 sequence reads: CASSPNRNGYTF. The CDR3 region has the DNA TGTGCCAGCAGCCCCAACAGGAATGGCTACACCTTC. This rearrangement joins TRBV5-5 to TRBJ1-2, with a weak D call TRBD1 (5 bases). The ends were cut back, 4 bases at V and 6 bases at J, with 10 bases in the middle. This CDR3 comprises 12 residues. Germline V gene sequence: CDR1 SGHKS, CDR2 YYEKEE (reference sequence).

The rearrangement joins TRBV5-5 to TRBJ2-5, with D possibly being TRBD1 (6 bases). The CDR3 totals 15 residues. Germline V gives CDR1 SGHKS, CDR2 YYEKEE (reference sequence). With 0 bases removed from V and 4 bases from J, the gap between germline ends came to 13 bases. The CDR3 sequence is CASSLAQMGAETQYF. In DNA form, the CDR3 reads TGTGCCAGCAGCTTGGCCCAGATGGGGGCAGAGACCCAGTACTTC.

The gene calls are TRBV6-1 and TRBJ2-2; D is possibly TRBD2 (6 bases). From germline, CDR1 is MNHNS and CDR2 SASEGT. CDR3 length: 16 amino acids. Trimming shortened V by 4 bases and J by 2 bases, and 14 bases separated the two germline ends. The CDR3: CASSAVGGINTGELFF. The DNA for the CDR3 is TGTGCCAGCAGTGCCGTGGGCGGGATAAACACCGGGGAGCTGTTTTTT.

The chain joins TRBV4-1 to TRBJ1-5; D unclear. The CDR3 is 13 amino acids. Germline lookup yields CDR1 MGHRA and CDR2 YSYEKL. Trimming left V 4 bases short and J 7 bases short, with 11 bases between. CDR3 sequence: CASSLGLNQPQHF. DNA for the CDR3: TGCGCCAGCAGCCTTGGGTTGAACCAGCCCCAGCATTTT.

The chain links TRBV7-2 to TRBJ2-5, with D tentatively TRBD1 (6 bases). CDR1 and CDR2 (germline): SGHTA, FQGNSA. V dropped 1 base and J dropped 0 bases, with 9 bases sitting between them. This CDR3 is 15 amino acids long. The CDR3 DNA reads as TGTGCCAGCAGCTTAGGAGACAGGAACCAAGAGACCCAGTACTTC. Residues: CASSLGDRNQETQYF.

This CDR3 reads CASSLETSAEQFF. Here the CDR3 DNA reads TGTGCCAGCAGCTTGGAGACTAGCGCTGAGCAGTTCTTC. The V call is TRBV7-6, the J call TRBJ2-1, with 8 bases matching TRBD2. Germline V lookup: CDR1 SGHVS, CDR2 FNYEAQ. This CDR3 is built from 13 residues. With V trimmed by 3 bases and J by 9 bases, 4 bases remained unmatched.

The chain recombines TRBV12-1 with TRBJ2-1; TRBD1 was called by the table and not checked on the DNA. TRBV12-1 is annotated as a pseudogene. The CDR3 contains 15 residues. CDR3 DNA sequence: TGTGCCAGCAGCTCTAGGGGGTTCGGAAACAATGAGCAGTTCTTC. It translates to CASSSRGFGNNEQFF.